This T cell receptor beta chain came from a study of neoadjuvant anti-PD-1 for oral cavity cancer. Study-level findings and limits: Treg/Th17 ratio rose with pretreatment blood and fell with post-treatment tumor TCRbeta clonality.

Comment on this clone: Its antigen is as yet unknown.

Profiled with immunoSEQ multiplex PCR; TCRdb holds only in-frame clones, not every one. In the table there are 14,000 or so clones, roughly three fifths of which are singletons. Per germline, CDR1 MNHEY and CDR2 SMNVEV (reference sequence). CDR3 length: 14 amino acids. Trimming took 6 bases from V and 5 from J, leaving 14 bases between them. Sequencing used PBMCs, obtained before nivolumab (anti-PD-1) treatment. This receptor was identified in a person aged 35 to 85 with oral cavity squamous cell carcinoma. V and J are TRBV27 and TRBJ2-1; maybe TRBD2 (6 bases). For the CDR3, the DNA is TGTGCCAGCAGGCCGGGACTGGGCGACAATGAGCAGTTCTTC. It is translated as CASRPGLGDNEQFF.